This section outlines one T cell receptor (beta chain) sequence together with its context. Germline trimming cut 0 bases from V and 3 bases from J; bases unmatched to any gene: 17. This CDR3 spans 20 amino acids. The germline CDR1 and CDR2 sequences are MNHEY and SVGEGT. The sample is drawn from a study of T cells of healthy individuals. TCRdb re-called the 5' RACE reads through MiXCR, storing one row per CDR3 protein. Altogether about 96,000 distinct CDR3 sequences are present, 15% to 20% being singletons, with the ten largest covering around 6.4%. The chain carries TRBV6-2 or TRBV6-3 and TRBJ2-7, with 10 nucleotides matching TRBD2. The origin of this receptor is a human donor in good health. The CDR3 region is CASSYSLEGRTSGLYYEQYF. The CDR3 DNA reads TGTGCCAGCAGTTACTCTCTAGAGGGAAGGACTAGCGGATTATACTACGAGCAGTACTTC.